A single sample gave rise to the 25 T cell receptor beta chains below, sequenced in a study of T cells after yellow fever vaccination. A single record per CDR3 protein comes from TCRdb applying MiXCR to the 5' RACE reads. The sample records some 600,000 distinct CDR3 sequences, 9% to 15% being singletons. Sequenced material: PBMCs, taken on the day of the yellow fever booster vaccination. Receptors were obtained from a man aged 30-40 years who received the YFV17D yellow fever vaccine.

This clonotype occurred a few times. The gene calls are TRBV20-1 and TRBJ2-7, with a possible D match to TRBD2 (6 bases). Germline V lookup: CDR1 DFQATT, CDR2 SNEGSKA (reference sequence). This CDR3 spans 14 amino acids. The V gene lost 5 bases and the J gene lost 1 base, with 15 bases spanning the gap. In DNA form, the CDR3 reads TGCAGTGCTCTTCCCGGGACTGGATCCTACGAGCAGTACTTC. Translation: CSALPGTGSYEQYF.

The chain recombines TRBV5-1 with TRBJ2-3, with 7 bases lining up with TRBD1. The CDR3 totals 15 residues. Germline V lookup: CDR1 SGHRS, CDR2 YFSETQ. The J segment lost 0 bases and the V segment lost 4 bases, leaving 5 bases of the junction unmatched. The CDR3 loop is CASSQRGQSTDTQYF. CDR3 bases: TGCGCCAGCAGCCAGAGGGGACAGAGCACAGATACGCAGTATTTT.

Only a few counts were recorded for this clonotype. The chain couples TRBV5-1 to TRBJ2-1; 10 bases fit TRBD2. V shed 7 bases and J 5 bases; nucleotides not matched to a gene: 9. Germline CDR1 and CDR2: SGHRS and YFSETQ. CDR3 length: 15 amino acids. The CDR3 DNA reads TGCGCCAGCCGACATAGCGGGAGGATAAACAATGAGCAGTTCTTC. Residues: CASRHSGRINNEQFF.

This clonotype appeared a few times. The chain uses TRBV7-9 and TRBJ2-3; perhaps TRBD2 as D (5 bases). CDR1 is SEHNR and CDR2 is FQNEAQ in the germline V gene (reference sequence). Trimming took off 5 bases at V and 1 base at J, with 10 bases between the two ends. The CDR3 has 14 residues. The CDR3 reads CASSPLAGTDTQYF. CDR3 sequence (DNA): TGTGCCAGCAGCCCGCTAGCTGGCACAGATACGCAGTATTTT.

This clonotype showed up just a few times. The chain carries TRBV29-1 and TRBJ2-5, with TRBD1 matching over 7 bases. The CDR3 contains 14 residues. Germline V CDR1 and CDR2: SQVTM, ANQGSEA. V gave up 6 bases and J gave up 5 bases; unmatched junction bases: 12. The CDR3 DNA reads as TGCAGCGTCAAGAACAGGGGAGAAGAGGAGACCCAGTACTTC. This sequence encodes CSVKNRGEEETQYF. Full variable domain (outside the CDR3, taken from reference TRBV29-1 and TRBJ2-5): SAVISQKPSRDICQRGTSLTIQCQVDSQVTMMFWYRQQPGQSLTLIATANQGSEATYESGFVIDKFPISRPNLTFSTLTVSNMSPEDSSIYLCSVKNRGEEETQYFGPGTRLLVL.

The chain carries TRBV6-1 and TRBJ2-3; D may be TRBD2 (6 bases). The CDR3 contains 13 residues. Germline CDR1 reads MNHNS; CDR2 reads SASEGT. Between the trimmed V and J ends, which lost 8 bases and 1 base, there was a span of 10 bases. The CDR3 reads CASAERGTDTQYF. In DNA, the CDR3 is TGTGCCAGCGCAGAGCGGGGCACAGATACGCAGTATTTT.

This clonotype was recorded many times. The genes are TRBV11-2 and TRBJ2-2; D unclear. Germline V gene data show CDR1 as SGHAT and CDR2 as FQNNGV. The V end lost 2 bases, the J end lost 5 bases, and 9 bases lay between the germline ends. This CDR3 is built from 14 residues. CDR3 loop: CASSLMGGTGELFF. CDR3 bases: TGTGCCAGCAGCTTAATGGGTGGGACCGGGGAGCTGTTTTTT. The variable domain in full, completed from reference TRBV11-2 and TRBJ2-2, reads EAGVAQSPRYKIIEKRQSVAFWCNPISGHATLYWYQQILGQGPKLLIQFQNNGVVDDSQLPKDRFSAERLKGVDSTLKIQPAKLEDSAVYLCASSLMGGTGELFFGEGSRLTVL.

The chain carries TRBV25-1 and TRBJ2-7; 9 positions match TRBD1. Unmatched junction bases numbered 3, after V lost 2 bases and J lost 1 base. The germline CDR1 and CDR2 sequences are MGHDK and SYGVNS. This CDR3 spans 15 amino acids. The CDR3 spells CASSETGGYSYEQYF. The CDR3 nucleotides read TGTGCCAGCAGTGAAACAGGGGGCTATTCCTACGAGCAGTACTTC.

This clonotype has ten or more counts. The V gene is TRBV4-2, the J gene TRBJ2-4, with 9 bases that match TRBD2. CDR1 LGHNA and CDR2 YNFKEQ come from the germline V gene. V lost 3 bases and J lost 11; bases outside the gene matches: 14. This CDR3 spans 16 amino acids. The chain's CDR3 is CASSQGGGAGGKVQYF. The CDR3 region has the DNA TGTGCCAGCAGCCAGGGGGGCGGAGCGGGAGGCAAGGTTCAGTACTTC.

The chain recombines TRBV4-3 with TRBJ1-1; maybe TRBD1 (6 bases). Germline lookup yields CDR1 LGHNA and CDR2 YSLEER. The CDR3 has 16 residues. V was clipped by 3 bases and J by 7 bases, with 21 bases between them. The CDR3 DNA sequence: TGCGCCAGCAGCCACCGGGACACGAAAGATGCTTATGAAGCTTTCTTT. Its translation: CASSHRDTKDAYEAFF.

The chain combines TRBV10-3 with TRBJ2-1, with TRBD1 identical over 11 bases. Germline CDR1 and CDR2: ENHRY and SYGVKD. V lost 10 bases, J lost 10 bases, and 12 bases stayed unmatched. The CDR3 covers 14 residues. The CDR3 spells CATTDRGPVGEQFF. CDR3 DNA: TGTGCCACGACGGACAGGGGGCCCGTCGGCGAGCAGTTCTTC.

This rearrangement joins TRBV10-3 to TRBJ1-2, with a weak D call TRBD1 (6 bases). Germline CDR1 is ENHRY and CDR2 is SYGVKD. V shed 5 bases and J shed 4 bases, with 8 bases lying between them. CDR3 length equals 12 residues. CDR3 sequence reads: CAISQDSYGYTF. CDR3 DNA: TGTGCCATCAGTCAGGACAGCTATGGCTACACCTTC.

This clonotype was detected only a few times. The CDR3 is CAISPGSKKETQYF. As DNA, the CDR3 is TGTGCCATCAGTCCGGGCAGTAAGAAAGAGACCCAGTACTTC. This chain connects TRBV10-3 to TRBJ2-5; D not resolved. Trimming took off 5 bases at V and 3 bases at J, with 13 bases between the two ends. The CDR3 spans 14 residues. Germline CDR1 is ENHRY and CDR2 is SYGVKD.

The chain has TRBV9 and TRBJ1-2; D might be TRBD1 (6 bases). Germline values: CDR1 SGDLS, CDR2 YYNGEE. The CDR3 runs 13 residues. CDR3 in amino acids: CASEGVKNYGYTF. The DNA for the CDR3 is TGTGCGTCGGAGGGGGTTAAGAACTATGGCTACACCTTC.

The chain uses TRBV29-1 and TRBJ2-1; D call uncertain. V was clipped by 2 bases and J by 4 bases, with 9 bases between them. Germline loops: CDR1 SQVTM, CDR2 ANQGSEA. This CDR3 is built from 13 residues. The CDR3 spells CSVEHLNYNEQFF. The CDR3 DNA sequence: TGCAGCGTTGAACACCTGAATTACAATGAGCAGTTCTTC.

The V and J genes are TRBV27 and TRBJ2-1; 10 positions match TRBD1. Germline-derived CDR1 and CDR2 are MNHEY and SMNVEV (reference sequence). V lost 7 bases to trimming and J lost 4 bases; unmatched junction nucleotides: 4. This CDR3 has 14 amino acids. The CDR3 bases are TGTGCCAGCACCGGGACAGGGGTGTACAATGAGCAGTTCTTC. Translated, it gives CASTGTGVYNEQFF.

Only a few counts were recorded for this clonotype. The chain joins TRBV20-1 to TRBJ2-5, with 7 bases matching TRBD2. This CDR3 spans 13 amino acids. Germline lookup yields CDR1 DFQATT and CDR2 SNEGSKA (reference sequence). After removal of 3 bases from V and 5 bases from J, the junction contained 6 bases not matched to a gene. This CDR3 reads CSASPQAGETQYF. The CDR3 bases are TGCAGTGCTAGCCCCCAAGCGGGGGAGACCCAGTACTTC.

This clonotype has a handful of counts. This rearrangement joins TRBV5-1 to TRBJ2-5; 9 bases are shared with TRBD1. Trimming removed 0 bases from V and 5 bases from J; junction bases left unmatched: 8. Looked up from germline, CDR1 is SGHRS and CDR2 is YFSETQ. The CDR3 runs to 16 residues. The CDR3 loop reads CASSLAYRGRRETQYF. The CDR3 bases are TGCGCCAGCAGCTTGGCCTACAGGGGGCGCAGGGAGACCCAGTACTTC.

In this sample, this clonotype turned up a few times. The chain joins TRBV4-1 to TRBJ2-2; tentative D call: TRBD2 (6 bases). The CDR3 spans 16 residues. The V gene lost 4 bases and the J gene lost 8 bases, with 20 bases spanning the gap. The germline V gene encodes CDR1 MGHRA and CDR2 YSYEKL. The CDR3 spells CASSPRPELAPGELFF. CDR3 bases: TGCGCCAGCAGCCCCCGCCCGGAACTAGCACCAGGGGAGCTGTTTTTT.

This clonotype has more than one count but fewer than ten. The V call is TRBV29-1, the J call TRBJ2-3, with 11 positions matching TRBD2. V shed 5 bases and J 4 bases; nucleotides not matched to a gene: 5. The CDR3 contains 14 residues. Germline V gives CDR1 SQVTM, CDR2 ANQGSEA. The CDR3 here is CSVFSGRGADTQYF. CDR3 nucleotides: TGCAGCGTTTTTAGCGGGAGGGGGGCAGATACGCAGTATTTT.

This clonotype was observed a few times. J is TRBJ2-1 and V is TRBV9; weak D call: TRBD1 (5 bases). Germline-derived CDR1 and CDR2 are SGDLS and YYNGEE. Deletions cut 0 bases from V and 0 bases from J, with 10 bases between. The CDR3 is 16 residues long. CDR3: CASSVDRRSSYNEQFF. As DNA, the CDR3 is TGTGCCAGCAGCGTAGACAGGCGAAGCTCCTACAATGAGCAGTTCTTC.

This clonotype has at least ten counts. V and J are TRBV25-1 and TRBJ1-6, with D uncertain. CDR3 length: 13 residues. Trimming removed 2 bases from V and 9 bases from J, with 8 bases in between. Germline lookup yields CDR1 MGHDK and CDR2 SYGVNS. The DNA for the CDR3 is TGTGCCAGCAGTGAAATGTTGGGTTCACCCCTCCACTTT. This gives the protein CASSEMLGSPLHF.

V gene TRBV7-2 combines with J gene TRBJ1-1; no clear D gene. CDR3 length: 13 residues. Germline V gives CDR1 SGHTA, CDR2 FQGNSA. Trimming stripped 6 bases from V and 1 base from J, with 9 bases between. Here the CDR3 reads CASRLKRNTEAFF. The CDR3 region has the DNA TGTGCCAGCAGACTCAAGCGGAACACTGAAGCTTTCTTT. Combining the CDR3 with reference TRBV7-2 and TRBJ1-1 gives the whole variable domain GAGVSQSPSNKVTEKGKDVELRCDPISGHTALYWYRQSLGQGLEFLIYFQGNSAPDKSGLPSDRFSAERTGGSVSTLTIQRTQQEDSAVYLCASRLKRNTEAFFGQGTRLTVV.

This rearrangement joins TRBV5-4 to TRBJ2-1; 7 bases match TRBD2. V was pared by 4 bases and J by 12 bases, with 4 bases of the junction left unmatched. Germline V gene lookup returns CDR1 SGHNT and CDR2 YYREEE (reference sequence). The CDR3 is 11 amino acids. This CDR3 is CASSISGTQFF. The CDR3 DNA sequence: TGTGCCAGCAGCATAAGCGGGACGCAGTTCTTC.

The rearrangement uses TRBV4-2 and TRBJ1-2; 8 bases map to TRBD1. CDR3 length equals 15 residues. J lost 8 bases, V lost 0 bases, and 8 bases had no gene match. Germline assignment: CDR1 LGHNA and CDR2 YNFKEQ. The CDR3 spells CASSQDQQGVGGYTF. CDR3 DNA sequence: TGTGCCAGCAGCCAAGATCAACAGGGGGTTGGAGGCTACACCTTC.